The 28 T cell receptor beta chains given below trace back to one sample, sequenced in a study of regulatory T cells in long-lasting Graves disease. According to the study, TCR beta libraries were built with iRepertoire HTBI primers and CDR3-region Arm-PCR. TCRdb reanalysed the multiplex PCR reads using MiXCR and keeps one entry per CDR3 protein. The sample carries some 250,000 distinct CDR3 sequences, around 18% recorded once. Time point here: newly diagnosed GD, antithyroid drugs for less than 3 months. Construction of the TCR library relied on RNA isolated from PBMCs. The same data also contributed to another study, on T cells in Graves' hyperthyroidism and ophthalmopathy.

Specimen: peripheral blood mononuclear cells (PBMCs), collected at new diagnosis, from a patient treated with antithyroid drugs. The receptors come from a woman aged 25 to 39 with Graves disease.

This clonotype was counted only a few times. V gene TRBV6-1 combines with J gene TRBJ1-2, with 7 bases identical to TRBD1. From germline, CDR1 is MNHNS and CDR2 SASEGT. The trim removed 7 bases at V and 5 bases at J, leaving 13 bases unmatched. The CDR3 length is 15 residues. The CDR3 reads CASTTAPTGRYGYTF. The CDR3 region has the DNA TGTGCCAGCACCACTGCCCCGACAGGGAGATATGGCTACACCTTC.

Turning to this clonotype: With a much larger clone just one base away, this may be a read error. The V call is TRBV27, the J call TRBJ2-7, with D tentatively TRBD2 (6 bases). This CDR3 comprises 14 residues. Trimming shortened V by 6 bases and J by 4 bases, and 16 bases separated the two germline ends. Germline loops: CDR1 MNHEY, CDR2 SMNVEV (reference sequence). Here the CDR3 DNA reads TGTGCCAGCAGACCCTTGGACGGGGGTTACGAGCAGTACTTC. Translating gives CASRPLDGGYEQYF.

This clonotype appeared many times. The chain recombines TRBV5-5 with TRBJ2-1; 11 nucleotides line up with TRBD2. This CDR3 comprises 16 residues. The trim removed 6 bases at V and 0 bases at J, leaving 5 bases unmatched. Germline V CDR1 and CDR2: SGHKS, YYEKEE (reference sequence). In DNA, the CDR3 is TGTGCCAGCATCGTAGCGGGGGGGACCTCCTACAATGAGCAGTTCTTC. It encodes CASIVAGGTSYNEQFF.

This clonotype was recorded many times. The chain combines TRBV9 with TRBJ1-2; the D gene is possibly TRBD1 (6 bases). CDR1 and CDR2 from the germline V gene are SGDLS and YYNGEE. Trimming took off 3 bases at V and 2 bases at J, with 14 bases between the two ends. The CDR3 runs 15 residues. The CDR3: CASSATSGGNYGYTF. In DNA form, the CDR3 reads TGTGCCAGCAGCGCCACGTCGGGGGGCAACTATGGCTACACCTTC. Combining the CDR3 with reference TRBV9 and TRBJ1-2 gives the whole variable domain DSGVTQTPKHLITATGQRVTLRCSPRSGDLSVYWYQQSLDQGLQFLIQYYNGEERAKGNILERFSAQQFPDLHSELNLSSLELGDSALYFCASSATSGGNYGYTFGSGTRLTVV.

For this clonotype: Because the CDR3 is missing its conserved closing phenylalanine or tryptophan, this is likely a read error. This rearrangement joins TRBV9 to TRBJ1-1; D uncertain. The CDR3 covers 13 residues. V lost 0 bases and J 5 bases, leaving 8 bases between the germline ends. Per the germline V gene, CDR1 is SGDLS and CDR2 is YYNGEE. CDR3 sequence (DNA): TGTGCCAGCAGCGTAGATGGAGTTACTGAAGCTTTCTTA. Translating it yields CASSVDGVTEAFL.

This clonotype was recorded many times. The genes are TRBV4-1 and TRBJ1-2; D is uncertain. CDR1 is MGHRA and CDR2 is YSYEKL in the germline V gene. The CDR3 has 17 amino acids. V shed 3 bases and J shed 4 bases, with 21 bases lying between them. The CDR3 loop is CASSHAFSLMKPYGYTF. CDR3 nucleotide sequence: TGCGCCAGCAGCCACGCCTTCAGTTTAATGAAACCCTATGGCTACACCTTC.

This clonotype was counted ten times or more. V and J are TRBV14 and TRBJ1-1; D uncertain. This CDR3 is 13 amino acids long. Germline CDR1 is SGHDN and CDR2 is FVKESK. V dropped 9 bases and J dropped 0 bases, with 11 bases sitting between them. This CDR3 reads CASDDGMNTEAFF. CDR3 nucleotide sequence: TGTGCCAGTGACGACGGTATGAACACTGAAGCTTTCTTT. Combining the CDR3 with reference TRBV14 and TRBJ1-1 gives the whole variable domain EAGVTQFPSHSVIEKGQTVTLRCDPISGHDNLYWYRRVMGKEIKFLLHFVKESKQDESGMPNNRFLAERTGGTYSTLKVQPAELEDSGVYFCASDDGMNTEAFFGQGTRLTVV.

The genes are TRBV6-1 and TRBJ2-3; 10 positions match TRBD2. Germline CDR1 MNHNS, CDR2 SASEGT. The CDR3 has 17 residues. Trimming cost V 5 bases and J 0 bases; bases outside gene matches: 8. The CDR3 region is CASSPPLTSGSTDTQYF. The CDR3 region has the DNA TGTGCCAGCAGTCCGCCCCTGACTAGCGGGAGCACAGATACGCAGTATTTT.

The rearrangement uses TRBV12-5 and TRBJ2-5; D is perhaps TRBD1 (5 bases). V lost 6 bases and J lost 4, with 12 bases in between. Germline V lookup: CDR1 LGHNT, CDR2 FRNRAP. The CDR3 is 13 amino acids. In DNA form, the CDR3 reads TGTGCTAGTGGGACAGCCTCCAGAGAGACCCAGTACTTC. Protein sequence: CASGTASRETQYF.

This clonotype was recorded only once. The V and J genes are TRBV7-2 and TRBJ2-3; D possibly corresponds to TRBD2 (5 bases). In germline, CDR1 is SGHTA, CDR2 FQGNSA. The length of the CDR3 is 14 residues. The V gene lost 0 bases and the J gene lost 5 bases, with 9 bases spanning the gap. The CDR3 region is CASSLARGGDTQYF. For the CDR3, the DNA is TGTGCCAGCAGCTTAGCGCGCGGAGGAGATACGCAGTATTTT. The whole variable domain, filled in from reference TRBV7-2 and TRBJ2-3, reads GAGVSQSPSNKVTEKGKDVELRCDPISGHTALYWYRQSLGQGLEFLIYFQGNSAPDKSGLPSDRFSAERTGGSVSTLTIQRTQQEDSAVYLCASSLARGGDTQYFGPGTRLTVL.

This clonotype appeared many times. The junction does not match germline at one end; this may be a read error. The CDR3 DNA follows: TGTGCCAGCAGCCGGGCGGGGGGGGCAGGCACCGGGGAGCTGTTTTTT. Residues: CASSRAGGAGTGELFF. The gene calls are TRBV4-1 and TRBJ2-2, with 9 bases identical to TRBD2. The CDR3 extends over 16 amino acids. Per the germline V gene, CDR1 is MGHRA and CDR2 is YSYEKL.

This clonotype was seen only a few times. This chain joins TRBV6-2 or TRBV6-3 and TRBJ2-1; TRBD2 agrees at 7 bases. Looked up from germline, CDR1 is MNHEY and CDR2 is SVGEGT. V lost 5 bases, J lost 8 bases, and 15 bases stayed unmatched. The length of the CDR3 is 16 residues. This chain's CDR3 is CASSGTQRGLLHEQFF. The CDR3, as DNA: TGTGCCAGCAGTGGGACGCAGCGGGGACTTTTACATGAGCAGTTCTTC.

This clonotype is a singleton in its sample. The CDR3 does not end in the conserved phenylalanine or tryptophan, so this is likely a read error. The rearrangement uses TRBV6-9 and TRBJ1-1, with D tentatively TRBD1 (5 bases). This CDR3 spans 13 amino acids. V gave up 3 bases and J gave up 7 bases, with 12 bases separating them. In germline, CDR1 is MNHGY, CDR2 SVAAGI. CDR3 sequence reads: CASSYSLQGEAFL. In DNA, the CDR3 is TGTGCCAGCAGTTACTCTCTTCAGGGTGAAGCTTTCCTT.

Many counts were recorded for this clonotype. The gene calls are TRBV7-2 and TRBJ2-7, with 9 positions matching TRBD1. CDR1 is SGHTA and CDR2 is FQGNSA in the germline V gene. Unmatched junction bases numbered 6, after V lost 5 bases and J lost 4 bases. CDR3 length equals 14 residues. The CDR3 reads CASSPYRGPYEQYF. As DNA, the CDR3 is TGTGCCAGCAGCCCCTACAGGGGGCCGTACGAGCAGTACTTC.

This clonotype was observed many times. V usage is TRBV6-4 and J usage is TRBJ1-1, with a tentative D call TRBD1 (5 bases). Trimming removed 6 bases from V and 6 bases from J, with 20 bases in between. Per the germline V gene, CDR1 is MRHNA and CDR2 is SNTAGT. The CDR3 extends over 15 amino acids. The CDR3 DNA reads TGTGCCAGCAGCCTCCAGGGAGGCCAATTGGCTGAAGCTTTCTTT. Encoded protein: CASSLQGGQLAEAFF.

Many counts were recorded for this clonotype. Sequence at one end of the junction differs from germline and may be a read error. Here the CDR3 reads CASTNLYNKQFF. As DNA, the CDR3 is TGTGCCAGCACGAACCTCTACAATAAGCAGTTCTTC. The genes are TRBV7-2 and TRBJ2-1; D unresolved. The V gene's germline CDR1 is SGHTA and CDR2 FQGNSA. The length of the CDR3 is 12 residues.

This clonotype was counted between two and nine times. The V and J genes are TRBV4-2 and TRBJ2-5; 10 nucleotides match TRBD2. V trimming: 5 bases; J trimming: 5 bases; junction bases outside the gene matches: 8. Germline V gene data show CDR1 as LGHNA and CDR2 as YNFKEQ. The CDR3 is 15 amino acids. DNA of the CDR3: TGTGCCAGCAGCTCCCAGCGGGGGGGCTATGAGACCCAGTACTTC. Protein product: CASSSQRGGYETQYF.

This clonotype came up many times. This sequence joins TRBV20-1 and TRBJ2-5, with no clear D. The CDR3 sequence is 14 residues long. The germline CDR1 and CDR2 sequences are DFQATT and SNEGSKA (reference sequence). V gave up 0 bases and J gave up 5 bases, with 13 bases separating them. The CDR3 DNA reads TGCAGTGCTAGAGATCGGTGGGGATCCGAGACCCAGTACTTC. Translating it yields CSARDRWGSETQYF.

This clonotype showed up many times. CDR3 DNA sequence: TGCAGCGTTGAAGATCAGGGCGCGGGGGGAGGGGGCTACGAGCAGTACTTC. Residues: CSVEDQGAGGGGYEQYF. This chain uses TRBV29-1 with TRBJ2-7; 8 bases map to TRBD2. From germline, CDR1 is SQVTM and CDR2 ANQGSEA. The CDR3 is 17 amino acids. The V gene end was trimmed by 0 bases and the J gene end by 3 bases; junction bases not matched to a gene: 13.

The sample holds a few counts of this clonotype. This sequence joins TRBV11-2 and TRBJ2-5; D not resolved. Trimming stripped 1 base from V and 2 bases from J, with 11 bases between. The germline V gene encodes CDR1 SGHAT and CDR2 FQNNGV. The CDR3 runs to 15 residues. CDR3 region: CASSLGAADQETQYF. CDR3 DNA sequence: TGTGCCAGCAGCTTAGGTGCGGCGGATCAAGAGACCCAGTACTTC.

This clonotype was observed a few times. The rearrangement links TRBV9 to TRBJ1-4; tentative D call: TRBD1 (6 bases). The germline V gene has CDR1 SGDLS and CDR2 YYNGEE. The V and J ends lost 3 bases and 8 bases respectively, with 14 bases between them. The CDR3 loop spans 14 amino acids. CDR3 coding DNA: TGTGCCAGCAGCGAAGCCGGGACACCCGAAAAACTGTTTTTT. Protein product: CASSEAGTPEKLFF.

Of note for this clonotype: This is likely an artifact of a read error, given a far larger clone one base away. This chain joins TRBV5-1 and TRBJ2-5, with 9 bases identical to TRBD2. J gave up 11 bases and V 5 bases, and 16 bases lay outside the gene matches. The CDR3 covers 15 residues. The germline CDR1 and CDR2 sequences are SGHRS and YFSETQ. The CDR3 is CASSDAGTSYNEQYF. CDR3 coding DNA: TGCGCCAGCAGTGATGCCGGGACTAGCTACAATGAGCAGTACTTC. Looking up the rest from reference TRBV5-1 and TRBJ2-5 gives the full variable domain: KAGVTQTPRYLIKTRGQQVTLSCSPISGHRSVSWYQQTPGQGLQFLFEYFSETQRNKGNFPGRFSGRQFSNSRSEMNVSTLELGDSALYLCASSDAGTSYNEQYFGPGTRLLVL.

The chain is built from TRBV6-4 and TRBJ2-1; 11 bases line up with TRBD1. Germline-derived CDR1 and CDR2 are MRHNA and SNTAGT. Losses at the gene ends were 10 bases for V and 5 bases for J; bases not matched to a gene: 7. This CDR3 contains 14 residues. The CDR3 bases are TGTGCCACCTCCCGGGACAGGGGGAACAATGAGCAGTTCTTC. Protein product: CATSRDRGNNEQFF.

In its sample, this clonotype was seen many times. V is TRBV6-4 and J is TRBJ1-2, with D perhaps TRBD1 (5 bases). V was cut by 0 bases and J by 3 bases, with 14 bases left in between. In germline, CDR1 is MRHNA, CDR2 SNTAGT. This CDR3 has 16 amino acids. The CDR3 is CASSDSRRRDDYGYTF. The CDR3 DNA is TGTGCCAGCAGTGACTCGCGCCGCAGGGATGACTATGGCTACACCTTC.

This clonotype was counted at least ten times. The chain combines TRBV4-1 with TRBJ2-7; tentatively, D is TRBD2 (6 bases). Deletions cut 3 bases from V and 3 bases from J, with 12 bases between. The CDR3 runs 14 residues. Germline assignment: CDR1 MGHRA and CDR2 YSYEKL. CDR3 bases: TGCGCCAGCAGCCAGGAGGGGTGGGGCTACGAGCAGTACTTC. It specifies CASSQEGWGYEQYF.

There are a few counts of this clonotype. In DNA form, the CDR3 reads TGCGCCAGCATCGGGACTAGCGGGGGAACCGAGCAGTTCTTC. This codes for CASIGTSGGTEQFF. The rearrangement links TRBV5-1 to TRBJ2-1; TRBD2 matches at 14 bases. J was trimmed by 10 bases and V by 6 bases; bases with no gene match: 6. The CDR3 sequence is 14 residues long. CDR1 is SGHRS, CDR2 YFSETQ, per germline.

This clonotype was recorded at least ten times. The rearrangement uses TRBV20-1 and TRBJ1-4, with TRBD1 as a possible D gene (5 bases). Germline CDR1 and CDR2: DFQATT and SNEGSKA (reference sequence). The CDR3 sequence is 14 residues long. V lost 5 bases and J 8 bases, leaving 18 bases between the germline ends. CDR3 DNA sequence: TGCAGTGCTGCCACTGGGGGGGGAGGCGAAAAACTGTTTTTT. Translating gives CSAATGGGGEKLFF.

CDR3 residues: CASSPGENTEAFF. CDR3 nucleotides: TGTGCCAGCAGTCCGGGGGAGAACACTGAAGCTTTCTTT. V is TRBV2 and J is TRBJ1-1; tentative D call: TRBD1 (5 bases). Deletions cut 5 bases from V and 1 base from J, with 8 bases between. Germline V CDR1 and CDR2: SNHLY, FYNNEI. The CDR3 is 13 amino acids. The full variable domain, its missing parts supplied by reference TRBV2 and TRBJ1-1, is EPEVTQTPSHQVTQMGQEVILRCVPISNHLYFYWYRQILGQKVEFLVSFYNNEISEKSEIFDDQFSVERPDGSNFTLKIRSTKLEDSAMYFCASSPGENTEAFFGQGTRLTVV.